This T cell receptor beta chain was sequenced for a study of control samples from healthy donors and cancer patients (TCRdb year 2020). V was cut back by 2 bases and J by 4 bases, leaving a gap of 4 bases between them. The CDR3 spans 12 residues, from the cysteine through the phenylalanine. Only CDR3 DNA remains: 36 bases, in frame from the first base. The germline V gene specifies SGHTA as CDR1 and FQGTGA as CDR2. Concerning this clone: Its antigen has not been determined. The input lacks base qualities; no much larger clone sits a single base away.

The library was generated by the immunoSEQ multiplex PCR assay. The table was pulled from immuneACCESS by TCRdb, which kept in-frame rearrangements only. Such tables lose some clones; where checked, under half of the loss comes from unresolved V genes, and the rest has no known cause. The sample records around 150,000 clones, approximately 88% of which are singletons. Around 4.9% of the sample is held by the ten biggest clonotypes. The chain uses TRBV7-3 and TRBJ2-3, with the D segment identity uncertain. This receptor was identified in a young man in good health. Sequenced input: blood. The nucleotide sequence reads as follows: TGTGCCAGCAGCTTAGGGGCAGATACGCAGTATTTT. Protein translation: CASSLGADTQYF.